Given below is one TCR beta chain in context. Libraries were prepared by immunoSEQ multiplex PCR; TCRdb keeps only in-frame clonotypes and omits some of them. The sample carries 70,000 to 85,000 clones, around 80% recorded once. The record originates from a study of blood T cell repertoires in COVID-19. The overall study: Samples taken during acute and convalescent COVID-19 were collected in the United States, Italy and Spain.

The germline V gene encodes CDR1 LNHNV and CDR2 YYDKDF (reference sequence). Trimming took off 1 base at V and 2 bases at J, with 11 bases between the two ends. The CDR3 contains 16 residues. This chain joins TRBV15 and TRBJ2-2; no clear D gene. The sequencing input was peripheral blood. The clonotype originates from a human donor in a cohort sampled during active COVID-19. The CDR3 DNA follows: TGTGCCACCAGCAGAGGACACCGAATAAACACCGGGGAGCTGTTTTTT. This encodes CATSRGHRINTGELFF.